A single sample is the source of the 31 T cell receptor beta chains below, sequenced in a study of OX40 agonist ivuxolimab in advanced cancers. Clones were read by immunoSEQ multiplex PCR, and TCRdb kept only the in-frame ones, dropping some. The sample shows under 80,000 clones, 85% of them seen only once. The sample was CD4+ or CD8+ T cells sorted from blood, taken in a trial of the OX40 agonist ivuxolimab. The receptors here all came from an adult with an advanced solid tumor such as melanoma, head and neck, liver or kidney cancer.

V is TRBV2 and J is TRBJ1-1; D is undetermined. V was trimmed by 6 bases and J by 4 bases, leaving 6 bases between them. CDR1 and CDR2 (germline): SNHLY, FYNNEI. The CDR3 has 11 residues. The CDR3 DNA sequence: TGTGCCAGCAGCTTAGGCACTGAAGCTTTCTTT. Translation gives CASSLGTEAFF.

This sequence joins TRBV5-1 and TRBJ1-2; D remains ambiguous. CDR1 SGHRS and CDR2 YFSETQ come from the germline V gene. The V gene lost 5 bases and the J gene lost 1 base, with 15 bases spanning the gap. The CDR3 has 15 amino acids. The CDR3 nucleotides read TGCGCCAGCAGTCCTAAGACACAGTTTAACTATGGCTACACCTTC. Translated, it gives CASSPKTQFNYGYTF.

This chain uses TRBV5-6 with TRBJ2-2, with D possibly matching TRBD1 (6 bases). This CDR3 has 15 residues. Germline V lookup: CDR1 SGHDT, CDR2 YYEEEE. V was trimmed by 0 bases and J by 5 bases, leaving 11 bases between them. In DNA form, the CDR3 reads TGTGCCAGCAGCTTGGTAGGGGGTTGGACCGGGGAGCTGTTTTTT. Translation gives CASSLVGGWTGELFF.

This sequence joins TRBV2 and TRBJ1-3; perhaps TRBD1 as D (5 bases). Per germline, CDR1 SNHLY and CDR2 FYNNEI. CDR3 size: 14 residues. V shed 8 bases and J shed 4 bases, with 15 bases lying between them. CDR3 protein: CASLMGGTGNTIYF. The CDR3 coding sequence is TGTGCCAGCCTTATGGGTGGGACCGGAAACACCATATATTTT.

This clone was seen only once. The CDR3 region is CASSLRAEETQYF. As DNA, the CDR3 is TGTGCCAGCAGCTTAAGGGCTGAGGAGACCCAGTACTTC. The V call is TRBV7-8, the J call TRBJ2-5, with D unresolved. The CDR3 spans 13 residues. Trimming shortened V by 2 bases and J by 5 bases, and 9 bases separated the two germline ends. Germline-derived CDR1 and CDR2 are SGHVS and FQNEAQ.

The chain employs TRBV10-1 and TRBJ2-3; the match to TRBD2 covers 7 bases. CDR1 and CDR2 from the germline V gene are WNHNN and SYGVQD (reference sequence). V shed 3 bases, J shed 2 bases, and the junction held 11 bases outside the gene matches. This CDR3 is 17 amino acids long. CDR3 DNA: TGCGCCAGCAGTGATACGGGGCTAGCGGACAACACAGATACGCAGTATTTT. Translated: CASSDTGLADNTDTQYF.

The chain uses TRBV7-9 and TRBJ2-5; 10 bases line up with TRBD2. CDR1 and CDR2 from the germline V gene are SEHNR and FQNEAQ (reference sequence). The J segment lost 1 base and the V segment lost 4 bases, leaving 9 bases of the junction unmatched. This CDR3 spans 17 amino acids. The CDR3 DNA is TGTGCCAGCAGCTATCCACCTAGCGGGAGCCTCCAAGAGACCCAGTACTTC. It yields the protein CASSYPPSGSLQETQYF.

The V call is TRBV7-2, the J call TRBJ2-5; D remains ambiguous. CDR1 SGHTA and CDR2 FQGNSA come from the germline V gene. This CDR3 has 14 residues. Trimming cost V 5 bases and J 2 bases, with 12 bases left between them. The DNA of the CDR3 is TGTGCCAGCAGCATAGTGTCGGTACAAGAGACCCAGTACTTC. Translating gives CASSIVSVQETQYF.

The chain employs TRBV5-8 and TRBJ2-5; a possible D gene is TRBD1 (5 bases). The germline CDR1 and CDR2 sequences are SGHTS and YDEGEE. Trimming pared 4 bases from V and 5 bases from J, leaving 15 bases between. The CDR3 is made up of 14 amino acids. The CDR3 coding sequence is TGTGCCAGCAGCCCCGTTAGGGGTTGGGAGACCCAGTACTTC. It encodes CASSPVRGWETQYF.

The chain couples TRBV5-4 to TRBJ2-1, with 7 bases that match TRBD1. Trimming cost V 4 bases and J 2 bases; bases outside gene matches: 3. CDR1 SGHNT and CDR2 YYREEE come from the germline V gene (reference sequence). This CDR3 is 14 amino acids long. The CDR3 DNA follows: TGTGCCAGCAGCCCAGGGGGAACCTACAATGAGCAGTTCTTC. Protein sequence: CASSPGGTYNEQFF.

In DNA form, the CDR3 reads TGCGCCAGCAGCGGGGGGGCAGACTACAATGAGCAGTTCTTC. This gives the protein CASSGGADYNEQFF. The chain combines TRBV5-1 with TRBJ2-1; maybe TRBD2 (7 bases). Trimming took off 4 bases at V and 3 bases at J, with 11 bases between the two ends. The CDR3 is 14 amino acids. Germline V gene data show CDR1 as SGHRS and CDR2 as YFSETQ.

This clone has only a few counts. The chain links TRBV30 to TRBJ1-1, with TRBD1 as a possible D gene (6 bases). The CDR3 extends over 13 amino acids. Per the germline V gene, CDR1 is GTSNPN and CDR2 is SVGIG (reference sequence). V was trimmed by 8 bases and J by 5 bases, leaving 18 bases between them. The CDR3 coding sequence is TGTGCCGGCACACAGGGAGGTGGGACTGAAGCTTTCTTT. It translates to CAGTQGGGTEAFF.

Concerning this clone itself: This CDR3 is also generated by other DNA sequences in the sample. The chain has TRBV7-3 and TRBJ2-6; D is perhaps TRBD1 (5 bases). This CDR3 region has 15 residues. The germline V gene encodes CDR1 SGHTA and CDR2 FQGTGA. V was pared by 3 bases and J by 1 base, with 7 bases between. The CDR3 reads CASSFQGSGANVLTF. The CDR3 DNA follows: TGTGCCAGCAGCTTTCAGGGTTCTGGGGCCAACGTCCTGACTTTC. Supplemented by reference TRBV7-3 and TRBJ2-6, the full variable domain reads GAGVSQTPSNKVTEKGKYVELRCDPISGHTALYWYRQSLGQGPEFLIYFQGTGAADDSGLPNDRFFAVRPEGSVSTLKIQRTERGDSAVYLCASSFQGSGANVLTFGAGSRLTVL.

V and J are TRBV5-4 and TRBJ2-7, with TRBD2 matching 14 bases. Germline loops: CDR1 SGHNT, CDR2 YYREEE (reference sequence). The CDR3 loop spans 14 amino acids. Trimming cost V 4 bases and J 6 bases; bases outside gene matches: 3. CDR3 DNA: TGTGCCAGCAGCCCCGGGACTAGCGGGAGCGAGCAGTACTTC. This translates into CASSPGTSGSEQYF.

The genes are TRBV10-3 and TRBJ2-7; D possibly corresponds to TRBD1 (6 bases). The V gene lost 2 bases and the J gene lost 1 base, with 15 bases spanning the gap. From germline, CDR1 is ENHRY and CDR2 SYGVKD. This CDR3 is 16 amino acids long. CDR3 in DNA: TGTGCCATCAGTGAGAGGGGGACACCAGAGTCCTACGAGCAGTACTTC. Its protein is CAISERGTPESYEQYF.

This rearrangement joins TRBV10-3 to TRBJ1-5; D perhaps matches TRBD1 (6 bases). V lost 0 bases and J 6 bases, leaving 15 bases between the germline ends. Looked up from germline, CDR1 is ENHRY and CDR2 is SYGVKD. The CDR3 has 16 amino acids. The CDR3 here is CAISESQGSGAQPQHF. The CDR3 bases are TGTGCCATCAGTGAGTCGCAGGGGTCAGGGGCTCAGCCCCAGCATTTT.

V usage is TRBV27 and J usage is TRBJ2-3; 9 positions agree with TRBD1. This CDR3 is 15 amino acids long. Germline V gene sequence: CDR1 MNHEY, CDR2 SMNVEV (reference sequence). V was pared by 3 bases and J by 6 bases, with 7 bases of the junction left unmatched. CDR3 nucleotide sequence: TGTGCCAGCAGTTTGGGACAGGGAGTCGGGGATACGCAGTATTTT. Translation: CASSLGQGVGDTQYF.

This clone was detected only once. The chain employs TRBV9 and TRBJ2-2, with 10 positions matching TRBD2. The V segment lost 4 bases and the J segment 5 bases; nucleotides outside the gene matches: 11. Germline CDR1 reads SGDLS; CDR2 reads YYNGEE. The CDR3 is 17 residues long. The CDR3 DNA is TGTGCCAGCAGCACCCCTAGCGGGGGCGGGGGGACCGGGGAGCTGTTTTTT. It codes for CASSTPSGGGGTGELFF.

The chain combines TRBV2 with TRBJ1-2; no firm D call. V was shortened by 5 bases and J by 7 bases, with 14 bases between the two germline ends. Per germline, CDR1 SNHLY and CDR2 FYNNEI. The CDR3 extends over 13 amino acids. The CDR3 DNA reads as TGTGCCAGCAGTCTCCAACTATTAGGTGGCTACACCTTC. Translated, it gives CASSLQLLGGYTF.

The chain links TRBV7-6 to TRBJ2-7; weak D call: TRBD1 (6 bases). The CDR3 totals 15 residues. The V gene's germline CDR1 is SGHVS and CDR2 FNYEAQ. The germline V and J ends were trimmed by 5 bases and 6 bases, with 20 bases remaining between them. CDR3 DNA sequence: TGTGCCAGCAGCCTTCCACAGGGTTCTCCCGCCGAGCAGTACTTC. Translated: CASSLPQGSPAEQYF.

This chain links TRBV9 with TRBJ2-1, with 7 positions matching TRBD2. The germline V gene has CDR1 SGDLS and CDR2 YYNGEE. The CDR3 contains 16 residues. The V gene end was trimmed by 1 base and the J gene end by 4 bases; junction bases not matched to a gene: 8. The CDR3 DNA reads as TGTGCCAGCAGCGTACCGTCCGCGGGAGAGTACAATGAGCAGTTCTTC. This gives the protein CASSVPSAGEYNEQFF.

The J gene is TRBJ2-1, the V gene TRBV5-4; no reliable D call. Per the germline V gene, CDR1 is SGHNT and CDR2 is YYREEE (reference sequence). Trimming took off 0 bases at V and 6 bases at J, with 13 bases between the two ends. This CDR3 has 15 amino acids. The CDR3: CASSLARTSGNEQFF. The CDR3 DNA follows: TGTGCCAGCAGCTTGGCCAGGACCAGTGGCAATGAGCAGTTCTTC.

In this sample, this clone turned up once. The CDR3 DNA reads as TGTGCCACCAAATTAGAGGTAACAGATACGCAGTATTTT. It yields the protein CATKLEVTDTQYF. This chain uses TRBV28 with TRBJ2-3; no reliable D call. V lost 10 bases and J lost 3, with 14 bases in between. The length of the CDR3 is 13 residues. Germline V gene data show CDR1 as MDHEN and CDR2 as SYDVKM.

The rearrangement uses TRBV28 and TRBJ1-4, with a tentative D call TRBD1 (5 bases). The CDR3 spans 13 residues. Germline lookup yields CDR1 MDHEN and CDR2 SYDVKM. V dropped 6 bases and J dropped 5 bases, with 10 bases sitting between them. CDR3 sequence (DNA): TGTGCCAGCAGCGACAGCCTAAATGAAAAACTGTTTTTT. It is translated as CASSDSLNEKLFF.

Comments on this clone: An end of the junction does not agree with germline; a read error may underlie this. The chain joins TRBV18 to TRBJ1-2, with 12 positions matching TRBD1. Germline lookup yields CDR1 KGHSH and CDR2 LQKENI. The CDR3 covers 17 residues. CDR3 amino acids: CASSPLNSGQGAFGHTF. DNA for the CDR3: TGTGCCAGCTCACCACTCAATTCGGGACAGGGGGCGTTTGGCCACACCTTC. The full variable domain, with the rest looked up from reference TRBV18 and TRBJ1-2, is NAGVMQNPRHLVRRRGQEARLRCSPMKGHSHVYWYRQLPEEGLKFMVYLQKENIIDESGMPKERFSAEFPKEGPSILRIQQVVRGDSAAYFCASSPLNSGQGAFGHTFGSGTRLTVV.

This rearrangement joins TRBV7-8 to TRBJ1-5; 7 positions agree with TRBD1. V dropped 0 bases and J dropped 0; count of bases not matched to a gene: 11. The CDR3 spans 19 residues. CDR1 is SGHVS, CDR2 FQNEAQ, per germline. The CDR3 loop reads CASSLAQGITRYSNQPQHF. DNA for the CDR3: TGTGCCAGCAGCTTAGCACAGGGGATCACCCGTTATAGCAATCAGCCCCAGCATTTT.

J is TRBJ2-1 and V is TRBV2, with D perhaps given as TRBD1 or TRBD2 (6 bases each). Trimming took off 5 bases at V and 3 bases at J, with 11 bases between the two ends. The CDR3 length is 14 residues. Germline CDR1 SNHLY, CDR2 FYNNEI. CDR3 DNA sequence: TGTGCCAGCAGTACGGGGGACATCTACAATGAGCAGTTCTTC. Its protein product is CASSTGDIYNEQFF. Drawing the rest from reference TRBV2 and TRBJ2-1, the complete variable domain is EPEVTQTPSHQVTQMGQEVILRCVPISNHLYFYWYRQILGQKVEFLVSFYNNEISEKSEIFDDQFSVERPDGSNFTLKIRSTKLEDSAMYFCASSTGDIYNEQFFGPGTRLTVL.

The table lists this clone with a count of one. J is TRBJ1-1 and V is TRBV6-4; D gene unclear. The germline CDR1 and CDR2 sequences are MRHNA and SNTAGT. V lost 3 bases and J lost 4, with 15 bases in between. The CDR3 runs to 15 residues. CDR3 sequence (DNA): TGTGCCAGCAGTGAATCCTGGCGAGGAAGCACTGAAGCTTTCTTT. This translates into CASSESWRGSTEAFF.

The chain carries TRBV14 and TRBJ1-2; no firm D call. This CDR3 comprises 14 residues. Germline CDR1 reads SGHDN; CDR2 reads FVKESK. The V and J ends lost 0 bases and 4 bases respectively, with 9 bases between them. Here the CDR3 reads CASSQEMGGYGYTF. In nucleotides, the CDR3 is TGTGCCAGCAGCCAAGAAATGGGCGGCTATGGCTACACCTTC.

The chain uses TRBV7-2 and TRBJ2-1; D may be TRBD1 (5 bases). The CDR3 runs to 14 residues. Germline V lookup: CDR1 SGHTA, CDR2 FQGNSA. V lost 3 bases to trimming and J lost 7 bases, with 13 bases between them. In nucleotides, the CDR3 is TGTGCCAGCAGCTTCTTTCTTCAGGGAAATGAGCAGTTCTTC. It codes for CASSFFLQGNEQFF.

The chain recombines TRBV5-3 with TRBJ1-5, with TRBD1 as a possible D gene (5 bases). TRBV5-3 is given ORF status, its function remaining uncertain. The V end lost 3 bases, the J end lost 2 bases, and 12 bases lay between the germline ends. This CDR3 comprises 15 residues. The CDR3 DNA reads TGTGCCAGAAGCTCCATCAGGGACGGCAATCAGCCCCAGCATTTT. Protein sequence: CARSSIRDGNQPQHF.